The 31 T cell receptor beta chains presented below share a single source sample, sequenced in a study of blood T cell repertoires in COVID-19. TCRdb's table, derived via immunoSEQ multiplex PCR, lists solely in-frame clones and lacks some. The sample records about 160,000 clones, 85% to 90% being singletons. Sequenced: peripheral blood. These receptor sequences come from a woman aged 70 to 79 with acute or convalescent COVID-19.

The chain joins TRBV3-1 (or the pseudogene TRBV3-2) to TRBJ2-3; 7 positions agree with TRBD1. This CDR3 is 17 amino acids long. Germline V gene data show CDR1 as LGHDT and CDR2 as YNNKEL (reference sequence). J was trimmed by 0 bases and V by 0 bases; bases with no gene match: 6. The CDR3 region is CASSQDSPDRSTDTQYF. As DNA, the CDR3 is TGTGCCAGCAGCCAAGATTCGCCGGACAGGAGCACAGATACGCAGTATTTT.

The V gene is TRBV30, the J gene TRBJ1-5, with D hard to call. CDR3 length: 13 amino acids. Germline-derived CDR1 and CDR2 are GTSNPN and SVGIG (reference sequence). Trimming removed 5 bases at V and 4 bases at J, with 12 bases between. CDR3: CAWALHRNQPQHF. The DNA for the CDR3 is TGTGCCTGGGCCCTTCACCGGAATCAGCCCCAGCATTTT.

The chain is built from TRBV19 and TRBJ1-6; weak D call: TRBD1 (5 bases). CDR1 LNHDA and CDR2 SQIVND come from the germline V gene (reference sequence). This CDR3 comprises 13 residues. Trimming cost V 5 bases and J 8 bases, with 10 bases left between them. The DNA of the CDR3 is TGTGCCAGTAGTCCTAGACAGTATTCACCCCTCCACTTT. Amino acids: CASSPRQYSPLHF.

The chain joins TRBV25-1 to TRBJ2-1; 7 bases line up with TRBD2. The V and J ends lost 3 bases and 4 bases, in that order; junction bases with no gene match: 9. CDR1 is MGHDK and CDR2 is SYGVNS in the germline V gene. There are 16 residues in the CDR3. The CDR3 DNA reads as TGTGCCAGCAGTGATTGGTCCAGCGGGATATACAATGAGCAGTTCTTC. This codes for CASSDWSSGIYNEQFF.

The chain joins TRBV11-2 to TRBJ1-3; no firm D call. The CDR3 runs to 17 residues. The germline V gene has CDR1 SGHAT and CDR2 FQNNGV. The V and J ends lost 1 base and 0 bases respectively, with 13 bases between them. The CDR3 DNA follows: TGTGCCAGCAGCTTAGGGGTCGCAGGAAGCTCTGGAAACACCATATATTTT. Amino acid sequence: CASSLGVAGSSGNTIYF.

The chain recombines TRBV24-1 with TRBJ2-2; D is uncertain. The germline V gene has CDR1 KGHDR and CDR2 SFDVKD. With 5 bases removed from V and 1 base from J, the gap between germline ends came to 19 bases. This CDR3 region has 18 residues. This chain's CDR3 is CATSGPTHGAGNTGELFF. The CDR3 DNA reads TGTGCCACCAGTGGCCCCACACATGGTGCAGGGAACACCGGGGAGCTGTTTTTT.

This chain links TRBV18 with TRBJ2-1; TRBD2 agrees at 11 bases. Germline CDR1 KGHSH, CDR2 LQKENI. The CDR3 loop spans 15 amino acids. J gave up 4 bases and V 4 bases, and 3 bases lay outside the gene matches. The CDR3 sequence: CASSRTSGLYNEQFF. CDR3 bases: TGTGCCAGCTCACGGACTAGCGGGTTATACAATGAGCAGTTCTTC.

This clone was seen just once. The chain is built from TRBV4-1 and TRBJ2-2; TRBD1 aligns across 7 bases. Germline V lookup: CDR1 MGHRA, CDR2 YSYEKL. This CDR3 is 18 amino acids long. The V and J ends lost 0 bases and 3 bases, in that order; junction bases with no gene match: 10. In DNA form, the CDR3 reads TGCGCCAGCAGCCAAGAGGACGGGCAGGGGGACCACACCGGGGAGCTGTTTTTT. It is translated as CASSQEDGQGDHTGELFF.

The V and J genes are TRBV18 and TRBJ2-2, with 7 bases aligning to TRBD1. The V gene end was trimmed by 5 bases and the J gene end by 5 bases; junction bases not matched to a gene: 8. This CDR3 spans 15 amino acids. The germline V gene has CDR1 KGHSH and CDR2 LQKENI. CDR3 loop: CASSSRDSLTGELFF. CDR3 DNA: TGTGCCAGCTCATCAAGGGACAGCTTAACCGGGGAGCTGTTTTTT.

The genes are TRBV6-2 or TRBV6-3 and TRBJ1-1; D remains unclear. V was pared by 2 bases and J by 2 bases, with 12 bases between. The germline V gene encodes CDR1 MNHEY and CDR2 SVGEGT. The CDR3 has 15 residues. Written as DNA, the CDR3 is TGTGCCAGCAGTTACCGTGGGAGTGGTAACACTGAAGCTTTCTTT. This codes for CASSYRGSGNTEAFF.

This clone was seen a single time. The chain links TRBV12-3 or TRBV12-4 to TRBJ2-1; D ambiguous. The ends were cut back, 5 bases at V and 6 bases at J, with 8 bases in the middle. The CDR3 totals 12 residues. The CDR3 here is CASSLPLNEQFF. CDR3 bases: TGTGCCAGCAGTCTACCTCTCAATGAGCAGTTCTTC.

This rearrangement joins TRBV7-2 to TRBJ2-3; TRBD2 agrees at 10 bases. Germline V CDR1 and CDR2: SGHTA, FQGNSA. This CDR3 has 14 residues. V was pared by 5 bases and J by 6 bases, with 5 bases of the junction left unmatched. The CDR3 DNA sequence: TGTGCCAGCAGCCCGGGACTAGCGAGGGATACGCAGTATTTT. Translating gives CASSPGLARDTQYF.

The V and J genes are TRBV6-2 or TRBV6-3 and TRBJ1-6, with D unresolved. This CDR3 is built from 16 residues. CDR1 and CDR2 from the germline V gene are MNHEY and SVGEGT. Deletions cut 0 bases from V and 0 bases from J, with 6 bases between. As DNA, the CDR3 is TGTGCCAGCAGTTACTCGCGGAGCTCCTATAATTCACCCCTCCACTTT. This encodes CASSYSRSSYNSPLHF.

This chain links TRBV24-1 with TRBJ2-1; 11 nucleotides agree with TRBD2. J lost 1 base, V lost 3 bases, and 7 bases had no gene match. CDR1 KGHDR and CDR2 SFDVKD come from the germline V gene. The CDR3 covers 18 residues. The CDR3 nucleotides read TGTGCCACCAGTGATCCCTCGACTAGCGGGACTTCCTACAATGAGCAGTTCTTC. Its translation is CATSDPSTSGTSYNEQFF.

The rearrangement joins TRBV4-3 to TRBJ2-1; D perhaps matches TRBD2 (6 bases). Germline V gene sequence: CDR1 LGHNA, CDR2 YSLEER. The CDR3 covers 14 residues. The V end was cut by 2 bases, the J end by 6 bases, with 11 bases between. The CDR3 DNA reads TGCGCCAGCAGCCAAACGGGGGTTAGCAATGAGCAGTTCTTC. Residues: CASSQTGVSNEQFF.

This clone has a single count. The chain has TRBV30 and TRBJ2-5; 7 bases line up with TRBD1. This CDR3 has 13 amino acids. From germline, CDR1 is GTSNPN and CDR2 SVGIG (reference sequence). V shed 4 bases and J 1 base; nucleotides not matched to a gene: 3. DNA of the CDR3: TGTGCCTGGAAGGGGGCGTTCCAAGAGACCCAGTACTTC. This translates into CAWKGAFQETQYF.

The chain joins TRBV5-5 to TRBJ2-7, with 8 nucleotides matching TRBD1. The trim removed 3 bases at V and 1 base at J, leaving 6 bases unmatched. Germline V lookup: CDR1 SGHKS, CDR2 YYEKEE (reference sequence). The CDR3 is 15 amino acids. CDR3 loop: CASSWSRDRSYEQYF. For the CDR3, the DNA is TGTGCCAGCAGCTGGAGCCGGGACAGGTCCTACGAGCAGTACTTC.

The V and J genes are TRBV4-1 and TRBJ1-1; D may be TRBD1 (6 bases). With 6 bases removed from V and 0 bases from J, the gap between germline ends came to 11 bases. The V gene's germline CDR1 is MGHRA and CDR2 YSYEKL. This CDR3 comprises 14 residues. The CDR3 DNA is TGCGCCAGCAGGGGGGCGACGGTGAACACTGAAGCTTTCTTT. Its protein product is CASRGATVNTEAFF.

The rearrangement links TRBV29-1 to TRBJ2-1, with 8 nucleotides matching TRBD2. Germline V gene data show CDR1 as SQVTM and CDR2 as ANQGSEA. Trimming took 1 base from V and 0 from J; bases not matched to a gene: 17. The CDR3 is 20 amino acids. CDR3 coding DNA: TGCAGCGTTGAAGGAGTAGCGGGGAGGGAGACTACCCGCTCCTACAATGAGCAGTTCTTC. This translates into CSVEGVAGRETTRSYNEQFF.

The chain recombines TRBV6-5 with TRBJ1-1; a weak D match, TRBD1 (5 bases). Germline V lookup: CDR1 MNHEY, CDR2 SVGAGI. This CDR3 region has 16 residues. With 2 bases removed from V and 1 base from J, the gap between germline ends came to 14 bases. Here the CDR3 DNA reads TGTGCCAGCAGTTACCGCAGGACAAGTGAGAACACTGAAGCTTTCTTT. Protein sequence: CASSYRRTSENTEAFF.

J is TRBJ2-3 and V is TRBV13; D perhaps matches TRBD2 (5 bases). This CDR3 has 11 amino acids. Trimming removed 8 bases from V and 9 bases from J, with 12 bases in between. Per the germline V gene, CDR1 is PRHDT and CDR2 is FYEKMQ (reference sequence). The CDR3 reads CASGRGSTQYF. The CDR3 DNA follows: TGTGCCAGCGGCCGCGGGTCGACGCAGTATTTT.

This clone was seen a single time. This chain links TRBV6-5 with TRBJ2-2; TRBD1 agrees at 9 bases. The trim removed 6 bases at V and 5 bases at J, leaving 7 bases unmatched. Germline-derived CDR1 and CDR2 are MNHEY and SVGAGI. The length of the CDR3 is 15 residues. CDR3 sequence: CASRMGTGRTGELFF. The CDR3 region has the DNA TGTGCCAGCAGAATGGGGACAGGGCGGACCGGGGAGCTGTTTTTT.

This clone was seen a few times. The chain links TRBV6-5 to TRBJ2-2; D is perhaps TRBD2 (5 bases). The CDR3 is 15 amino acids. Trimming removed 2 bases from V and 7 bases from J, with 14 bases in between. Germline values: CDR1 MNHEY, CDR2 SVGAGI. The CDR3 loop reads CASSYAEGWGGELFF. The CDR3 DNA sequence: TGTGCCAGCAGTTACGCTGAGGGTTGGGGCGGGGAGCTGTTTTTT.

This chain joins TRBV3-1 (or the pseudogene TRBV3-2) and TRBJ2-3, with D tentatively TRBD2 (5 bases). This CDR3 has 16 amino acids. CDR1 LGHDT and CDR2 YNNKEL come from the germline V gene (reference sequence). Between the trimmed V and J ends, which lost 3 bases and 0 bases, there was a span of 13 bases. CDR3 coding DNA: TGTGCCAGCAGCCAGTCGGGCGGGTTCAGCACAGATACGCAGTATTTT. Encoded protein: CASSQSGGFSTDTQYF.

A remark on this clone: An end of the junction differs from the germline gene, which may be a read error. The CDR3 DNA is TGTGCCATCAGCGCTAACAGGGGATTAAAAACCGGGGAGCTGTTTTTT. It is translated as CAISANRGLKTGELFF. The rearrangement joins TRBV7-9 to TRBJ2-2, with 7 bases that match TRBD1. The CDR3 has 16 amino acids. Germline V CDR1 and CDR2: SEHNR, FQNEAQ (reference sequence).

This rearrangement joins TRBV10-3 to TRBJ2-2; 11 nucleotides align to TRBD2. This CDR3 has 14 amino acids. The germline gives CDR1 ENHRY, CDR2 SYGVKD. The V gene end was trimmed by 6 bases and the J gene end by 4 bases; junction bases not matched to a gene: 1. The CDR3 sequence is CAIRGLAGTGELFF. The CDR3 DNA sequence: TGTGCCATCAGAGGACTAGCGGGCACCGGGGAGCTGTTTTTT.

The rearrangement links TRBV19 to TRBJ1-2, with a tentative D call TRBD1 (6 bases). V shed 5 bases and J shed 2 bases, with 15 bases lying between them. The CDR3 covers 15 residues. CDR1 is LNHDA, CDR2 SQIVND, per germline (reference sequence). DNA for the CDR3: TGTGCCAGTAGTCGCATCTTAGGACAGAACTATGGCTACACCTTC. Its translation is CASSRILGQNYGYTF. Complete variable domain (other parts from reference TRBV19 and TRBJ1-2): DGGITQSPKYLFRKEGQNVTLSCEQNLNHDAMYWYRQDPGQGLRLIYYSQIVNDFQKGDIAEGYSVSREKKESFPLTVTSAQKNPTAFYLCASSRILGQNYGYTFGSGTRLTVV.

This chain uses TRBV15 with TRBJ1-5; the D is unclear. CDR1 and CDR2 (germline): LNHNV, YYDKDF (reference sequence). Between the trimmed V and J ends, which lost 5 bases and 8 bases, there was a span of 16 bases. The CDR3 covers 14 residues. DNA of the CDR3: TGTGCCACCAGCTTAGGCGAGGGCAGGAAGCCCCAGCATTTT. Translated: CATSLGEGRKPQHF.

The chain couples TRBV7-8 to TRBJ1-2; perhaps TRBD1 as D (5 bases). In germline, CDR1 is SGHVS, CDR2 FQNEAQ. The CDR3 loop spans 13 amino acids. The V end was cut by 3 bases, the J end by 5 bases, with 10 bases between. CDR3 residues: CASSLSGAYGYTF. CDR3 DNA sequence: TGTGCCAGCAGCTTGAGCGGGGCTTATGGCTACACCTTC.

The chain uses TRBV3-1 (or the pseudogene TRBV3-2) and TRBJ2-2, with D possibly being TRBD1 (5 bases). V shed 3 bases and J shed 1 base, with 9 bases lying between them. Germline V gene data show CDR1 as LGHDT and CDR2 as YNNKEL (reference sequence). The CDR3 is 15 amino acids. CDR3 amino acids: CASSQRRGNTGELFF. For the CDR3, the DNA is TGTGCCAGCAGCCAGCGAAGGGGGAACACCGGGGAGCTGTTTTTT.

The V call is TRBV6-4, the J call TRBJ2-1; 8 nucleotides line up with TRBD2. The CDR3 runs 15 residues. Germline CDR1 reads MRHNA; CDR2 reads SNTAGT. Trimming took 7 bases from V and 2 from J; bases not matched to a gene: 7. The CDR3: CASTERELTYNEQFF. The CDR3 DNA sequence: TGTGCCAGCACCGAGCGGGAGTTAACCTACAATGAGCAGTTCTTC.